A single sample is the source of the 6 T cell receptor beta chains below, sequenced in a study of blood T cell repertoires in COVID-19. The repertoire was sequenced with immunoSEQ multiplex PCR; TCRdb's copy has only in-frame clones and lacks some. This table has about 64,000 clones, 70% to 90% appearing once. The sequenced material came from peripheral blood. Source of these receptors: a man in his forties or fifties with acute or convalescent COVID-19.

The V call is TRBV4-1, the J call TRBJ2-1; weak D call: TRBD2 (5 bases). From germline, CDR1 is MGHRA and CDR2 YSYEKL. The length of the CDR3 is 17 residues. V was cut by 4 bases and J by 3 bases, with 19 bases left in between. CDR3 protein: CASSPTERGIIYNEQFF. The CDR3 DNA reads TGCGCCAGCAGCCCCACAGAGAGAGGGATAATCTACAATGAGCAGTTCTTC.

This clone was counted between two and nine times. The chain joins TRBV7-8 to TRBJ1-1; D might be TRBD1 (6 bases). Germline values: CDR1 SGHVS, CDR2 FQNEAQ. Trimming shortened V by 5 bases and J by 4 bases, and 8 bases separated the two germline ends. CDR3 size: 12 residues. The CDR3 DNA follows: TGTGCCAGCAGCACGGACAGCACTGAAGCTTTCTTT. This sequence encodes CASSTDSTEAFF. The full variable domain, completed using reference TRBV7-8 and TRBJ1-1, is GAGVSQSPRYKVAKRGQDVALRCDPISGHVSLFWYQQALGQGPEFLTYFQNEAQLDKSGLPSDRFFAERPEGSVSTLKIQRTQQEDSAVYLCASSTDSTEAFFGQGTRLTVV.

The chain links TRBV2 to TRBJ2-7; 11 bases line up with TRBD2. Germline loops: CDR1 SNHLY, CDR2 FYNNEI. Trimming cost V 3 bases and J 4 bases; bases outside gene matches: 11. The CDR3 sequence is 17 residues long. CDR3 nucleotide sequence: TGTGCCAGCAGTGACCCATGGGGGGGACTAGCGGTATACGAGCAGTACTTC. Protein: CASSDPWGGLAVYEQYF.

The chain combines TRBV25-1 with TRBJ1-2; 8 bases are a match to TRBD1. The CDR3 spans 16 residues. Germline CDR1 reads MGHDK; CDR2 reads SYGVNS. After removal of 4 bases from V and 0 bases from J, the junction contained 7 bases not matched to a gene. CDR3 sequence reads: CASSGVGQGANYGYTF. The CDR3, as DNA: TGTGCCAGCAGTGGGGTTGGACAGGGTGCTAACTATGGCTACACCTTC.

CDR3 sequence: CAAGEDEQYF. The CDR3 nucleotides read TGTGCCGCCGGGGAGGACGAGCAGTACTTC. This rearrangement joins TRBV10-3 to TRBJ2-7, with D tentatively TRBD2 (6 bases). Trimming left V 11 bases short and J 5 bases short, with 10 bases between. Germline V lookup: CDR1 ENHRY, CDR2 SYGVKD. The CDR3 spans 10 residues.

V usage is TRBV5-1 and J usage is TRBJ1-2; D might be TRBD1 (5 bases). Trimming took off 4 bases at V and 5 bases at J, with 21 bases between the two ends. This CDR3 spans 16 amino acids. Germline lookup yields CDR1 SGHRS and CDR2 YFSETQ. CDR3 residues: CASSPVGTGVPYGYTF. The CDR3 bases are TGCGCCAGCAGCCCGGTCGGGACTGGGGTTCCATATGGCTACACCTTC.